These T cell receptor beta chains were read from a single sample in a study of glioma-infiltrating T cells after dendritic cell vaccination. Measured with immunoSEQ multiplex PCR; TCRdb has only the in-frame clones, and not every one. The sample contains over 90,000 clones, about four fifths of which appear only once. The source material was blood, sampled before dendritic cell vaccination. These receptors were obtained from a human donor with glioblastoma. Each CDR3 is given with its conserved first and last residue. Fields, in order: CDR3 DNA, CDR3 protein, V gene, J gene, D gene, CDR3 length, clone size. The D gene is left open where the match is weak. Some rows mark clone size as missing; the rest say once, few, many or name a class of expanded clone.

TGTGCCAGCAGTAGGACAGGGACTGGAAACACCATATATTTT	CASSRTGTGNTIYF	TRBV13	TRBJ1-3	TRBD1	14	-
TGTGCCAGCAGCCCGGGACAGGCTATCTACGAGCAGTACTTC	CASSPGQAIYEQYF	TRBV7-2	TRBJ2-7	TRBD1	14	-
TGTGCCAGCAGTCCCAAGGCAGGGCCATACGAGCAGTACTTC	CASSPKAGPYEQYF	TRBV7-9	TRBJ2-7	-	14	once
TGCAGCGTCCGGGACAGGGTTGGCTACACCTTC	CSVRDRVGYTF	TRBV29-1	TRBJ1-2	TRBD1	11	-
TGTGCCAGCAGCCAAGAATCGGCTAGTGGAAAGACCCAGTACTTC	CASSQESASGKTQYF	TRBV4-2	TRBJ2-5	-	15	-
TGTGCCAGTAGTATAGATTCCGCAGGGGGCGGCACCGGGGAGCTGTTTTTT	CASSIDSAGGGTGELFF	TRBV19	TRBJ2-2	TRBD1	17	-
TGTGCCAGCAGTTCACATCTTAAGCGGGCAGGCCGGAATGAAAAACTGTTTTTT	CASSSHLKRAGRNEKLFF	TRBV27	TRBJ1-4	-	18	-
TGTGCCAGCTCACTACAAGATACGCAGTATTTT	CASSLQDTQYF	TRBV18	TRBJ2-3	-	11	-
TGTGCCAGCAGCCGACAGGGAGGGAACACTGAAGCTTTCTTT	CASSRQGGNTEAFF	TRBV7-9	TRBJ1-1	TRBD1	14	-
TGTGCCAGCAGTGCCCGCTACGAGCAGTACTTC	CASSARYEQYF	TRBV6-1	TRBJ2-7	-	11	-
TGCGCCAGCAGCTTGGTGACGGGGGGTGATGGCTACACCTTC	CASSLVTGGDGYTF	TRBV5-1	TRBJ1-2	-	14	-
TGTGCCACCAGCAGAGGCGCGGGGGCTAAATCACCCCTCCACTTT	CATSRGAGAKSPLHF	TRBV15	TRBJ1-6	-	15	-
TGCGCCAGCAGCCCGACTCGGGGGACCGGGGAGCTGTTTTTT	CASSPTRGTGELFF	TRBV4-3	TRBJ2-2	-	14	-
TGTGCCAGCAGCAGGACAGTTAACTATGGCTACACCTTC	CASSRTVNYGYTF	TRBV6-5	TRBJ1-2	-	13	-
TGTGCCAGCAGCTTCGACAAGAATGAGCAGTTCTTC	CASSFDKNEQFF	TRBV7-9	TRBJ2-1	-	12	-
TGTGCCAGCAGACGAACAGGGGGCAACGAAAAACTGTTTTTT	CASRRTGGNEKLFF	TRBV5-6	TRBJ1-4	TRBD1	14	-
TGTGCCAGCAGCGGGGGGGCCTCTGGGGCCAACGTCCTGACTTTC	CASSGGASGANVLTF	TRBV6-1	TRBJ2-6	TRBD2	15	-
TGTGCCAGCAGTGACAGGGGGCAGAATGAAAAACTGTTTTTT	CASSDRGQNEKLFF	TRBV2	TRBJ1-4	TRBD1	14	few
TGTGCCAGCAGTAAGGCGGGGGTTTACAATGAGCAGTTCTTC	CASSKAGVYNEQFF	TRBV6-5	TRBJ2-1	TRBD2	14	-
TGTGCCAGCAGTTACTCTGGGACGGGGGATCAGCCCCAGCATTTT	CASSYSGTGDQPQHF	TRBV6-5	TRBJ1-5	-	15	once
TGTGCCAGCATCCGGGACTCGGGGGGAGAGACCCAGTACTTC	CASIRDSGGETQYF	TRBV2	TRBJ2-5	TRBD2	14	-
TGTGCCAGCAGCTTAGCGCAGGGAGGTACGACGCAGTATTTT	CASSLAQGGTTQYF	TRBV11-1	TRBJ2-3	-	14	-
TGTGCCAGCAGACCCTTTGTGGGCGGGGGGCTCAATGAGCAGTTCTTC	CASRPFVGGGLNEQFF	TRBV27	TRBJ2-1	TRBD2	16	-
TGTGCCAGCAGCCCCGTCGGGATGTTCACTGAAGCTTTCTTT	CASSPVGMFTEAFF	TRBV6-6	TRBJ1-1	-	14	-
TGCGCCAGCAGCTTGGACGGGGAGGACACTGAAGCTTTCTTT	CASSLDGEDTEAFF	TRBV5-1	TRBJ1-1	-	14	-
TGTGCTAGTGGTTTTGGGACAGGGGGTAGGAACACTGAAGCTTTCTTT	CASGFGTGGRNTEAFF	TRBV12-5	TRBJ1-1	TRBD1	16	few
TGTGCCAGCAGCTTAAACGGGGGGGCCCCCAATGAGCAGTTCTTC	CASSLNGGAPNEQFF	TRBV7-2	TRBJ2-1	TRBD2	15	few
TGTGCCAGCAGTTCCCGGGACATTATTTACGAGCAGTACTTC	CASSSRDIIYEQYF	TRBV11-2	TRBJ2-7	-	14	-
TGTGCCAGCAGCCAAGAGCCCGTAGCCGGAACTGAAGCTTTCTTT	CASSQEPVAGTEAFF	TRBV4-2	TRBJ1-1	-	15	-
TGTGCCAGCAGTATAGAGGGGGCCCGTTACAATGAGCAGTTCTTC	CASSIEGARYNEQFF	TRBV2	TRBJ2-1	TRBD1	15	-